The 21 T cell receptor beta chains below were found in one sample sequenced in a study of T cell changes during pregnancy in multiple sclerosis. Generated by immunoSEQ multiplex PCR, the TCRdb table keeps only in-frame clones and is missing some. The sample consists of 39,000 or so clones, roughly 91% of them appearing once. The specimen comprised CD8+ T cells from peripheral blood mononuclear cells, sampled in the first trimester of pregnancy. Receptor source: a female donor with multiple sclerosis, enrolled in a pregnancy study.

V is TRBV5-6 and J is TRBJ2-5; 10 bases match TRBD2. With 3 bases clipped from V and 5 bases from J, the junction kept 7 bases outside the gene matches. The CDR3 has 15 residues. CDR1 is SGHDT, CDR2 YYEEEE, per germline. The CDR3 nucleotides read TGTGCCAGCAGCTGGACTAGCGGTACTGGCGAGACCCAGTACTTC. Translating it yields CASSWTSGTGETQYF.

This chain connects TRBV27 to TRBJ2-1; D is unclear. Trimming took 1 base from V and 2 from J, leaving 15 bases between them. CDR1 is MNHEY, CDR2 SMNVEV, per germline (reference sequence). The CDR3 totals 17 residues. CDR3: CASSLLGSSGTYNEQFF. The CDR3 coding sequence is TGTGCCAGCAGTTTATTGGGCAGCTCAGGAACCTACAATGAGCAGTTCTTC.

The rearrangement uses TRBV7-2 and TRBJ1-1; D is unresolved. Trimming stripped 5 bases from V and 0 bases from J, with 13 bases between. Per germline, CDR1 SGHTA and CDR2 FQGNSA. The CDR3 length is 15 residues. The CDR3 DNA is TGTGCCAGCAGCCGTATCCCTGACATGAACACTGAAGCTTTCTTT. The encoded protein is CASSRIPDMNTEAFF. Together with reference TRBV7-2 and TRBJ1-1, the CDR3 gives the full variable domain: GAGVSQSPSNKVTEKGKDVELRCDPISGHTALYWYRQSLGQGLEFLIYFQGNSAPDKSGLPSDRFSAERTGGSVSTLTIQRTQQEDSAVYLCASSRIPDMNTEAFFGQGTRLTVV.

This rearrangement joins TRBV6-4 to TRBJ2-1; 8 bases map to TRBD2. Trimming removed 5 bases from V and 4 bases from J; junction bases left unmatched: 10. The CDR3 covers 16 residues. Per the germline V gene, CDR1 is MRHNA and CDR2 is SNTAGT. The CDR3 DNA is TGTGCCAGCAGTCCACTAGCGGAGCCACCGTACAATGAGCAGTTCTTC. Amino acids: CASSPLAEPPYNEQFF.

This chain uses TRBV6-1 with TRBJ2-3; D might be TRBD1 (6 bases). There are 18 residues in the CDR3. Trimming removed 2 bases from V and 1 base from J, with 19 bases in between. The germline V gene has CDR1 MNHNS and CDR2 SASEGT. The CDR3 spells CASSESPWPDSRTDTQYF. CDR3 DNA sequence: TGTGCCAGCAGTGAATCTCCCTGGCCGGACAGCCGCACAGATACGCAGTATTTT.

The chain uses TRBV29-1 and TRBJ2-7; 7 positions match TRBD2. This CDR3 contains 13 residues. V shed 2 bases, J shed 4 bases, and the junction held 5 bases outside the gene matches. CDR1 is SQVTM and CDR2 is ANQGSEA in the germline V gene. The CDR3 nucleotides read TGCAGCGTTGAATACGGGACTACTTACGAGCAGTACTTC. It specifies CSVEYGTTYEQYF.

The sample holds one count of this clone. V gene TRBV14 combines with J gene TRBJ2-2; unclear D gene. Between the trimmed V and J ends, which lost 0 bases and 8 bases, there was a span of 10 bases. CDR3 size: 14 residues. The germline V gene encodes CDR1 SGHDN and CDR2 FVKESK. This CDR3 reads CASSQDSSSGELFF. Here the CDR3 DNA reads TGTGCCAGCAGCCAAGACAGTTCGTCGGGGGAGCTGTTTTTT.

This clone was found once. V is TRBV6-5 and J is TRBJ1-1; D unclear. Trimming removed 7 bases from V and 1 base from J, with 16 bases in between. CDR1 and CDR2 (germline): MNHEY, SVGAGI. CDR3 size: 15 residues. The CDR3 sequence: CASKVGGQSNTEAFF. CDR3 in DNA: TGTGCCAGCAAGGTCGGAGGGCAGTCGAACACTGAAGCTTTCTTT.

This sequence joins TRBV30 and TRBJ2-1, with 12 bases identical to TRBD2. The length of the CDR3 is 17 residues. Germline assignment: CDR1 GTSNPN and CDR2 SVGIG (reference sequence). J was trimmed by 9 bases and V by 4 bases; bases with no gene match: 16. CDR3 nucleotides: TGTGCCTGGACCAACACGCTAGCGGGAGGGATGGGAGGTGAGCAGTTCTTC. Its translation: CAWTNTLAGGMGGEQFF.

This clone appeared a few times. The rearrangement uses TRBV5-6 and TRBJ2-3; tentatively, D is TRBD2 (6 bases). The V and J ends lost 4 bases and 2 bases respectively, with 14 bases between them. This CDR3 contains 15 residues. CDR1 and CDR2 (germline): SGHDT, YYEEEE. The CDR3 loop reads CASSPRSGVTDTQYF. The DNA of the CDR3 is TGTGCCAGCAGCCCCAGGTCGGGAGTCACAGATACGCAGTATTTT. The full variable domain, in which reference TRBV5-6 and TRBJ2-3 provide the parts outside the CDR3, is DAGVTQSPTHLIKTRGQQVTLRCSPKSGHDTVSWYQQALGQGPQFIFQYYEEEERQRGNFPDRFSGHQFPNYSSELNVNALLLGDSALYLCASSPRSGVTDTQYFGPGTRLTVL.

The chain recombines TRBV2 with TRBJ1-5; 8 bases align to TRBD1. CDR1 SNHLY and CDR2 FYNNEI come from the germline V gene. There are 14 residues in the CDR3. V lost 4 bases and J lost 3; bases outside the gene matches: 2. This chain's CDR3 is CASSGQGPNQPQHF. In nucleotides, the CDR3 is TGTGCCAGCAGTGGACAGGGGCCCAATCAGCCCCAGCATTTT.

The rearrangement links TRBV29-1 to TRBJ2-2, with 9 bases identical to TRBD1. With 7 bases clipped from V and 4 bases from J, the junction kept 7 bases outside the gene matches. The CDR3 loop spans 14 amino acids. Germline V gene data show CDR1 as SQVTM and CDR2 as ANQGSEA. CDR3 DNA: TGCAGCGGAACGACGACAGGGGGCACCGGGGAGCTGTTTTTT. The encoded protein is CSGTTTGGTGELFF.

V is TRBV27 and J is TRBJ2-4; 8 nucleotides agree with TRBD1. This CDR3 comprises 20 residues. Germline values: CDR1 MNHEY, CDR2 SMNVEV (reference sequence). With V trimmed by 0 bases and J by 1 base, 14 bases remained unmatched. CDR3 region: CASSLSGGRGRGVAKNIQYF. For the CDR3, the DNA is TGTGCCAGCAGTTTATCCGGTGGCAGGGGGCGTGGAGTGGCCAAAAACATTCAGTACTTC.

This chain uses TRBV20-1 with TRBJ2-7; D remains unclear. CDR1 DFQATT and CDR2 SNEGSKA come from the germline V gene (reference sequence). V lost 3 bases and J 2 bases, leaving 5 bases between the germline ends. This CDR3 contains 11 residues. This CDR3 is CSASPAYEQYF. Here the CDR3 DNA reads TGCAGTGCTAGCCCAGCCTACGAGCAGTACTTC.

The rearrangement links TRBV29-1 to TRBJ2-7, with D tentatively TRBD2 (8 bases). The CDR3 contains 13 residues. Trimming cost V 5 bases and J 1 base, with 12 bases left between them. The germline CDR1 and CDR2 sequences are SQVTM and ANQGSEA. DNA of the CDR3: TGCAGCGTTCGGGGGGGACAGTCCTACGAGCAGTACTTC. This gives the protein CSVRGGQSYEQYF.

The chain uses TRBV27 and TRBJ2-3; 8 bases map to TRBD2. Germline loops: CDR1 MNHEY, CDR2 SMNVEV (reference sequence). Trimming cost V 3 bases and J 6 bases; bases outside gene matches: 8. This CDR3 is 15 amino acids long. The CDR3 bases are TGTGCCAGCAGTTTGAGGCGGGAGGTCCCCGATACGCAGTATTTT. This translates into CASSLRREVPDTQYF.

CDR3 in amino acids: CSVEFRANEQFF. The CDR3 nucleotides are TGCAGCGTTGAATTTAGAGCCAATGAGCAGTTCTTC. V and J are TRBV29-1 and TRBJ2-1; no clear D gene. The germline V gene encodes CDR1 SQVTM and CDR2 ANQGSEA. The CDR3 is made up of 12 amino acids. The V end lost 2 bases, the J end lost 6 bases, and 8 bases lay between the germline ends.

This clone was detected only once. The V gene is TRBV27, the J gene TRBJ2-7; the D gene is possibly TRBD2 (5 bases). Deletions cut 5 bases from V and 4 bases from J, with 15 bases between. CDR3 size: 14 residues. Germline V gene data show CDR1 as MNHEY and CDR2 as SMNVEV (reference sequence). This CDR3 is CASSPGVVGYEQYF. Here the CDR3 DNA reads TGTGCCAGCAGTCCCGGGGTAGTGGGATACGAGCAGTACTTC.

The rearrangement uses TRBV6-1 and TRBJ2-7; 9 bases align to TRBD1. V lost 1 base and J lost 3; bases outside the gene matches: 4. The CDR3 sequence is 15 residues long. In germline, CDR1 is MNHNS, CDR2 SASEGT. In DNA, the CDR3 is TGTGCCAGCAGTGAAGTTGGGACAGGGCTCTACGAGCAGTACTTC. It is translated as CASSEVGTGLYEQYF.

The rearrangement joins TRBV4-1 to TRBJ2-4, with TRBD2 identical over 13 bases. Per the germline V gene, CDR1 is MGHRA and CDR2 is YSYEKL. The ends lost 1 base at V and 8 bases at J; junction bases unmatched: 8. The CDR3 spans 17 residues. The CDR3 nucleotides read TGCGCCAGCAGCCAAGGTGAGACTAGCGGGGGGATGGACATTCAGTACTTC. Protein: CASSQGETSGGMDIQYF.

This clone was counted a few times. This CDR3 is CASGRLTGANEQFF. CDR3 bases: TGTGCTAGTGGCCGCCTGACAGGGGCGAATGAGCAGTTCTTC. This chain connects TRBV12-5 to TRBJ2-1; 8 bases match TRBD1. Unmatched junction bases numbered 8, after V lost 6 bases and J lost 7 bases. Germline V gives CDR1 LGHNT, CDR2 FRNRAP. CDR3 length equals 14 residues.